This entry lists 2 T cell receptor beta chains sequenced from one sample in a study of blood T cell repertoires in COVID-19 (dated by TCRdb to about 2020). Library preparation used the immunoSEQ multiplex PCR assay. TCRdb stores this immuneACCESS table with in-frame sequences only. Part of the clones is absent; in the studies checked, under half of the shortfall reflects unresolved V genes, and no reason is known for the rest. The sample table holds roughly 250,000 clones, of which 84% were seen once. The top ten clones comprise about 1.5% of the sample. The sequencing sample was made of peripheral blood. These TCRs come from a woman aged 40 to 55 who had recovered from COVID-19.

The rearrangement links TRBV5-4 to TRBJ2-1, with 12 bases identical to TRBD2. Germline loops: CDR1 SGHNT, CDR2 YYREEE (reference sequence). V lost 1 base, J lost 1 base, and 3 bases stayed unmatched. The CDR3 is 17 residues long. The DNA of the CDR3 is TGTGCCAGCAGCTTGCTACTAGCGGGGGGTTCCTACAATGAGCAGTTCTTC. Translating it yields CASSLLLAGGSYNEQFF.

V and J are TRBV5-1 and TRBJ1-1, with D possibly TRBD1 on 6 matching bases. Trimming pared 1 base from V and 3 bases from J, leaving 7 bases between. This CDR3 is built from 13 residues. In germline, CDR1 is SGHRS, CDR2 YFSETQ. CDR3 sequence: CASSLKGDTEAFF. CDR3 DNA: TGCGCCAGCAGCTTGAAGGGGGACACTGAAGCTTTCTTT.